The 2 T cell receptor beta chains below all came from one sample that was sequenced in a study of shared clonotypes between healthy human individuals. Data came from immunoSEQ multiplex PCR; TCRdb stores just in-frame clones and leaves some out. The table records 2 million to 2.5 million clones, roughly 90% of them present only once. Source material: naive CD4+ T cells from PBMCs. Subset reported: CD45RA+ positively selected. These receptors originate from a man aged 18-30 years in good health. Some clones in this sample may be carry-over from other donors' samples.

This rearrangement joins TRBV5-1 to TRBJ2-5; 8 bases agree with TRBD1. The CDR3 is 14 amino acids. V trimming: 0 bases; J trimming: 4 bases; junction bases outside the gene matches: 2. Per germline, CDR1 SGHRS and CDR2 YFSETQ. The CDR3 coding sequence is TGCGCCAGCAGCTTGGTCAGGGGGCGAGAGACCCAGTACTTC. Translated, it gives CASSLVRGRETQYF.

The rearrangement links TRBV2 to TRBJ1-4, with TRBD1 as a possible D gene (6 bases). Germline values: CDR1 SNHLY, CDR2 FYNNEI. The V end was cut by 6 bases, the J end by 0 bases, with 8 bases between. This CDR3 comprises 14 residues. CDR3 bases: TGTGCCAGCAGGAACAGGGCAACTAATGAAAAACTGTTTTTT. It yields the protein CASRNRATNEKLFF.